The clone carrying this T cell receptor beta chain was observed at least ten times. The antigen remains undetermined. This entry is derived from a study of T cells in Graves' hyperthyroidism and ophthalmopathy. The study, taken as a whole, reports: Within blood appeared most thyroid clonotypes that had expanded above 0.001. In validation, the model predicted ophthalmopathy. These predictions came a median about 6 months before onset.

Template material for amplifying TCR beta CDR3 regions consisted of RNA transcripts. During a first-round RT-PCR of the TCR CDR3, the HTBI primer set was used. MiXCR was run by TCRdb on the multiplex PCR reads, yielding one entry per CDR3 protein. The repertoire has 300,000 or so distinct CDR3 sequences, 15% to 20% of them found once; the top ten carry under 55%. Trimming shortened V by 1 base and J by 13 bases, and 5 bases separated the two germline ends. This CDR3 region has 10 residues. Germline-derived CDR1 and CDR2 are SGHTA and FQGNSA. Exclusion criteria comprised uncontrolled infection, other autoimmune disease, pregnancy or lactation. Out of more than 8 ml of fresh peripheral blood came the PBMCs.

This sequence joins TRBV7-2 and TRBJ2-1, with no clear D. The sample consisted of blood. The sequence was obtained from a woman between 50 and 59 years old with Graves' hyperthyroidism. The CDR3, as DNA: TGTGCCAGCAGCTTAGGCGACCAGTTCTTC. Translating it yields CASSLGDQFF.